One and the same sample provided the 31 T cell receptor beta chains below, sequenced in a study of shared clonotypes between healthy human individuals (dated by TCRdb to between 2020 and 2021). Libraries were built with the immunoSEQ multiplex PCR assay. TCRdb took over this immuneACCESS table, retaining in-frame rearrangements with V and J assigned. Such tables are incomplete; in checked studies, under half of the missing clones stem from an unresolved V gene, and the remainder is unexplained. The sample table holds millions of clones, of which around nine tenths were seen once. The ten largest account for roughly 0.14% of the sample. What was sequenced was naive CD4+ T cells sorted from blood. The sample's cell subset or site label is to be understood as: CD45RA+ positively selected. These receptors originate from a man aged 18 to 30 in good health.

The chain is built from TRBV6-7 and TRBJ1-2; D is possibly TRBD1 (5 bases). TRBV6-7 is labeled an ORF, and its function is uncertain. V lost 6 bases and J 4 bases, leaving 27 bases between the germline ends. The CDR3 covers 18 residues. As DNA, the CDR3 is TGTGCCAGCAGCCAGGGTGAGGAAGTGGCGAGAGAGAGCTATGGCTACACCTTC. It yields the protein CASSQGEEVARESYGYTF.

This sequence joins TRBV10-3 and TRBJ2-1; D gene unclear. The CDR3 contains 15 residues. Trimming shortened V by 7 bases and J by 0 bases, and 13 bases separated the two germline ends. Germline-derived CDR1 and CDR2 are ENHRY and SYGVKD. CDR3 in DNA: TGTGCCATCAAAATCGCCTCGAGCTCCTACAATGAGCAGTTCTTC. This translates into CAIKIASSSYNEQFF.

The J gene is TRBJ2-4, the V gene TRBV7-8, with unresolved D. V gave up 5 bases and J gave up 0 bases, with 11 bases separating them. The CDR3 is made up of 15 amino acids. The germline gives CDR1 SGHVS, CDR2 FQNEAQ. In nucleotides, the CDR3 is TGTGCCAGCAGCCCCGCAGGCCTAGCCAAAAACATTCAGTACTTC. Its protein product is CASSPAGLAKNIQYF.

The chain has TRBV9 and TRBJ2-6, with D unclear. CDR1 SGDLS and CDR2 YYNGEE come from the germline V gene. V dropped 4 bases and J dropped 0 bases, with 5 bases sitting between them. The CDR3 length is 14 residues. The CDR3, as DNA: TGTGCCAGCAGCCCCTTCTCTGGGGCCAACGTCCTGACTTTC. This encodes CASSPFSGANVLTF.

The chain recombines TRBV5-1 with TRBJ1-5, with a weak D call TRBD1 (5 bases). Germline-derived CDR1 and CDR2 are SGHRS and YFSETQ. V lost 0 bases and J lost 4, with 11 bases in between. CDR3 size: 15 residues. As DNA, the CDR3 is TGCGCCAGCAGCTTGGGGGCAGGGACGAATCAGCCCCAGCATTTT. This sequence encodes CASSLGAGTNQPQHF.

This chain links TRBV9 with TRBJ2-1; D might be TRBD1 (6 bases). This CDR3 has 14 amino acids. Germline loops: CDR1 SGDLS, CDR2 YYNGEE. V gave up 0 bases and J gave up 7 bases, with 11 bases separating them. CDR3 residues: CASSVGSDSNEQFF. Written as DNA, the CDR3 is TGTGCCAGCAGCGTAGGCTCGGACAGTAATGAGCAGTTCTTC.

The chain joins TRBV9 to TRBJ2-5, with D maybe TRBD2 (7 bases). CDR1 is SGDLS and CDR2 is YYNGEE in the germline V gene. CDR3 length: 14 residues. The ends were cut back, 0 bases at V and 4 bases at J, with 10 bases in the middle. The CDR3 coding sequence is TGTGCCAGCAGCGTAGGGCGGGGGCCAGAGACCCAGTACTTC. It yields the protein CASSVGRGPETQYF.

The chain couples TRBV4-3 to TRBJ2-1; 12 bases are shared with TRBD1. J lost 3 bases, V lost 3 bases, and 18 bases had no gene match. The germline V gene has CDR1 LGHNA and CDR2 YSLEER. CDR3 length: 21 residues. The CDR3 coding sequence is TGCGCCAGCAGCCAGACTTCCGGGACAGGGGGCCTAGCGGGACTCTACAATGAGCAGTTCTTC. It yields the protein CASSQTSGTGGLAGLYNEQFF.

This chain joins TRBV14 and TRBJ1-3; the D is unclear. Deletions cut 0 bases from V and 0 bases from J, with 9 bases between. The CDR3 sequence is 16 residues long. Per the germline V gene, CDR1 is SGHDN and CDR2 is FVKESK. The CDR3 protein is CASSQDSLVSGNTIYF. The CDR3 region has the DNA TGTGCCAGCAGCCAAGATTCCCTAGTCTCTGGAAACACCATATATTTT.

This chain links TRBV27 with TRBJ2-7; possible D gene TRBD2, 5 bases. The germline gives CDR1 MNHEY, CDR2 SMNVEV (reference sequence). V lost 3 bases, J lost 3 bases, and 15 bases lay in between. CDR3 length: 15 amino acids. The CDR3 spells CASSLRAVQYYEQYF. CDR3 DNA sequence: TGTGCCAGCAGTTTGAGGGCCGTTCAGTACTACGAGCAGTACTTC.

This CDR3 reads CASSVDAGGPLKTGELFF. Here the CDR3 DNA reads TGTGCCAGCAGCGTAGACGCGGGAGGCCCTTTAAAGACCGGGGAGCTGTTTTTT. The chain employs TRBV9 and TRBJ2-2; TRBD2 matches at 8 bases. The CDR3 consists of 18 residues. After removal of 0 bases from V and 5 bases from J, the junction contained 12 bases not matched to a gene. Looked up from germline, CDR1 is SGDLS and CDR2 is YYNGEE.

The J gene is TRBJ2-3, the V gene TRBV29-1; TRBD1 matches 7 bases. The CDR3 loop spans 13 amino acids. Losses at the gene ends were 5 bases for V and 5 bases for J; bases not matched to a gene: 7. Germline CDR1 is SQVTM and CDR2 is ANQGSEA. CDR3 nucleotide sequence: TGCAGCGTTCCACAGGGGTCGGTAGATACGCAGTATTTT. Translation: CSVPQGSVDTQYF.

This chain links TRBV4-1 with TRBJ1-2; D unresolved. The CDR3 covers 15 residues. The V end was cut by 2 bases, the J end by 3 bases, with 13 bases between. Germline V CDR1 and CDR2: MGHRA, YSYEKL. As DNA, the CDR3 is TGCGCCAGCAGCCAATCCGGTCACCGAGACTATGGCTACACCTTC. This sequence encodes CASSQSGHRDYGYTF.

This sequence joins TRBV4-3 and TRBJ2-6, with D hard to call. Trimming removed 1 base at V and 4 bases at J, with 5 bases between. There are 14 residues in the CDR3. The germline V gene encodes CDR1 LGHNA and CDR2 YSLEER. The CDR3 DNA reads as TGCGCCAGCAGCCAAGTGTCCGGGGCCAACGTCCTGACTTTC. Residues: CASSQVSGANVLTF.

The chain uses TRBV7-9 and TRBJ2-2, with D perhaps matching TRBD1 (5 bases). There are 16 residues in the CDR3. From germline, CDR1 is SEHNR and CDR2 FQNEAQ (reference sequence). The V and J ends lost 4 bases and 5 bases respectively, with 17 bases between them. In nucleotides, the CDR3 is TGTGCCAGCAGCTCCATTGTAGGGGTTGTAACCGGGGAGCTGTTTTTT. Translation: CASSSIVGVVTGELFF.

J is TRBJ2-3 and V is TRBV9, with D possibly being TRBD2 (5 bases). The germline V gene has CDR1 SGDLS and CDR2 YYNGEE. This CDR3 is built from 11 residues. The germline V and J ends were trimmed by 7 bases and 8 bases, with 11 bases remaining between them. The CDR3 DNA is TGTGCCAGCGGGAATAGCGTTACGCAGTATTTT. This encodes CASGNSVTQYF.

The chain uses TRBV29-1 and TRBJ2-6; D is perhaps TRBD2 (8 bases). Germline V gene data show CDR1 as SQVTM and CDR2 as ANQGSEA. The CDR3 covers 16 residues. V was shortened by 7 bases and J by 1 base, with 17 bases between the two germline ends. The CDR3 nucleotides are TGCAGCGCCCTTCGGGAGGGGGCTTCTGGGGCCAACGTCCTGACTTTC. Encoded protein: CSALREGASGANVLTF.

On this clone itself: The sample contains more than one DNA sequence encoding this CDR3. This chain uses TRBV5-1 with TRBJ2-3; D is ambiguous. This CDR3 region has 13 residues. Germline assignment: CDR1 SGHRS and CDR2 YFSETQ. With 0 bases removed from V and 6 bases from J, the gap between germline ends came to 8 bases. The CDR3 protein is CASSLGVGDTQYF. Here the CDR3 DNA reads TGCGCCAGCAGCTTGGGAGTCGGGGATACGCAGTATTTT. Filled out from reference TRBV5-1 and TRBJ2-3, the complete variable domain reads KAGVTQTPRYLIKTRGQQVTLSCSPISGHRSVSWYQQTPGQGLQFLFEYFSETQRNKGNFPGRFSGRQFSNSRSEMNVSTLELGDSALYLCASSLGVGDTQYFGPGTRLTVL.

The chain employs TRBV5-1 and TRBJ2-7; D might be TRBD1 or TRBD2, each matching 5 bases. CDR3 length: 12 amino acids. Looked up from germline, CDR1 is SGHRS and CDR2 is YFSETQ. The V and J ends lost 4 bases and 4 bases respectively, with 9 bases between them. The CDR3 coding sequence is TGCGCCAGCAGCAGGGACGCATACGAGCAGTACTTC. Translating gives CASSRDAYEQYF.

V and J are TRBV5-4 and TRBJ2-5; D gene unclear. Looked up from germline, CDR1 is SGHNT and CDR2 is YYREEE (reference sequence). The V end lost 3 bases, the J end lost 2 bases, and 8 bases lay between the germline ends. This CDR3 is 13 amino acids long. The CDR3 reads CASSSKVQETQYF. Here the CDR3 DNA reads TGTGCCAGCAGCTCAAAAGTTCAAGAGACCCAGTACTTC.

The chain couples TRBV5-4 to TRBJ2-5; unclear D gene. This CDR3 contains 13 residues. Germline V gene lookup returns CDR1 SGHNT and CDR2 YYREEE (reference sequence). Trimming removed 4 bases at V and 4 bases at J, with 11 bases between. The CDR3 here is CASSTGERETQYF. For the CDR3, the DNA is TGTGCCAGCAGCACGGGTGAGAGAGAGACCCAGTACTTC.

V usage is TRBV5-5 and J usage is TRBJ1-2; 9 bases match TRBD1. Germline CDR1 is SGHKS and CDR2 is YYEKEE (reference sequence). Trimming at V came to 4 bases and at J to 7 bases, leaving 14 bases not matched to a gene. CDR3 length equals 16 residues. This chain's CDR3 is CASSPGDREPGSGYTF. The CDR3 nucleotides are TGTGCCAGCAGCCCCGGGGACAGGGAGCCCGGCTCTGGCTACACCTTC.

This chain links TRBV7-9 with TRBJ1-1; the D gene is possibly TRBD1 (6 bases). Looked up from germline, CDR1 is SEHNR and CDR2 is FQNEAQ (reference sequence). V shed 7 bases and J shed 6 bases, with 15 bases lying between them. CDR3 size: 13 residues. The CDR3 region is CASTLTGSAEAFF. For the CDR3, the DNA is TGTGCCAGCACCCTCACAGGGAGTGCTGAAGCTTTCTTT.

The CDR3 spells CASSQPFLAGNTGELFF. CDR3 DNA: TGTGCCAGCAGCCAACCTTTTCTAGCGGGGAACACCGGGGAGCTGTTTTTT. The chain is built from TRBV7-2 and TRBJ2-2; 8 bases agree with TRBD2. The CDR3 runs 17 residues. The V gene's germline CDR1 is SGHTA and CDR2 FQGNSA. With 5 bases clipped from V and 1 base from J, the junction kept 9 bases outside the gene matches.

Regarding this clone: The same CDR3 is also encoded by other DNA sequences in this sample. As DNA, the CDR3 is TGTGCCAGCAGCTTGGGCAGGTCCGAGACCCAGTACTTC. Protein: CASSLGRSETQYF. The chain joins TRBV5-6 to TRBJ2-5, with D unclear. The CDR3 loop spans 13 amino acids. V shed 0 bases and J shed 5 bases, with 8 bases lying between them. Germline V lookup: CDR1 SGHDT, CDR2 YYEEEE.

V and J are TRBV27 and TRBJ1-5; D uncertain. V shed 6 bases and J shed 1 base, with 10 bases lying between them. CDR1 MNHEY and CDR2 SMNVEV come from the germline V gene (reference sequence). CDR3 length: 14 amino acids. The CDR3 DNA reads TGTGCCAGCAGGAGTTGGGGAAGCAATCAGCCCCAGCATTTT. Translation gives CASRSWGSNQPQHF.

This chain links TRBV18 with TRBJ2-5; TRBD2 agrees at 12 bases. This CDR3 contains 17 residues. Germline values: CDR1 KGHSH, CDR2 LQKENI. V dropped 3 bases and J dropped 4; count of bases not matched to a gene: 9. The DNA for the CDR3 is TGTGCCAGCTCACCCCGGGTGACTAGCGGGAGTCCAGAGACCCAGTACTTC. Translation gives CASSPRVTSGSPETQYF. Variable domain in full (rest from reference TRBV18 and TRBJ2-5): NAGVMQNPRHLVRRRGQEARLRCSPMKGHSHVYWYRQLPEEGLKFMVYLQKENIIDESGMPKERFSAEFPKEGPSILRIQQVVRGDSAAYFCASSPRVTSGSPETQYFGPGTRLLVL.

The rearrangement links TRBV5-1 to TRBJ2-5, with TRBD2 identical over 12 bases. Germline CDR1 reads SGHRS; CDR2 reads YFSETQ. V lost 4 bases, J lost 4 bases, and 5 bases stayed unmatched. There are 15 residues in the CDR3. The CDR3 is CASSPLAGGRETQYF. CDR3 in DNA: TGCGCCAGCAGCCCCCTAGCGGGAGGGCGAGAGACCCAGTACTTC.

The chain uses TRBV2 and TRBJ2-2; D perhaps matches TRBD2 (6 bases). The CDR3 loop spans 16 amino acids. Looked up from germline, CDR1 is SNHLY and CDR2 is FYNNEI. Trimming removed 3 bases at V and 1 base at J, with 12 bases between. CDR3: CASSEEGTGNTGELFF. The DNA of the CDR3 is TGTGCCAGCAGTGAGGAGGGGACGGGGAACACCGGGGAGCTGTTTTTT.

This clone came up once. Written as DNA, the CDR3 is TGCGCCAGCAGCCACAGAAAATCAACCGGGACAGGGCCTATAATGAGTTCACCCCTCCACTTT. Translation gives CASSHRKSTGTGPIMSSPLHF. This chain uses TRBV4-1 with TRBJ1-6, with TRBD1 matching 9 bases. J gave up 9 bases and V 3 bases, and 24 bases lay outside the gene matches. The CDR3 consists of 21 residues. Germline values: CDR1 MGHRA, CDR2 YSYEKL.

This chain joins TRBV6-5 and TRBJ2-5, with a weak D call TRBD2 (5 bases). V lost 6 bases and J 5 bases, leaving 16 bases between the germline ends. Per germline, CDR1 MNHEY and CDR2 SVGAGI. There are 14 residues in the CDR3. CDR3 bases: TGTGCCAGCAGGCGGGCGTCCAGCGTGGAGACCCAGTACTTC. Translating gives CASRRASSVETQYF.